This T cell receptor (beta chain) was captured in a study of OX40 agonist ivuxolimab in advanced cancers. Details on this clone: Its specificity is unknown.

Whole-study findings and limits: The study found that CD8+ T cells averaged more expanded clones than CD4+.

The repertoire was sequenced with immunoSEQ multiplex PCR; TCRdb's copy has only in-frame clones and lacks some. The sample shows tens of thousands of clones, roughly 88% of them seen only once. The V end was cut by 2 bases, the J end by 0 bases, with 7 bases between. Germline CDR1 reads GTSNPN; CDR2 reads SVGIG (reference sequence). The CDR3 spans 13 residues. The V call is TRBV30, the J call TRBJ1-2; no definite D call. This specimen was CD4+ or CD8+ T cells sorted from blood, taken in a trial of the OX40 agonist ivuxolimab. The TCR comes from an adult with an advanced solid tumor such as melanoma, head and neck, liver or kidney cancer. CDR3 loop: CAWSLAANYGYTF. The CDR3 DNA reads TGTGCCTGGAGTTTGGCAGCTAACTATGGCTACACCTTC.